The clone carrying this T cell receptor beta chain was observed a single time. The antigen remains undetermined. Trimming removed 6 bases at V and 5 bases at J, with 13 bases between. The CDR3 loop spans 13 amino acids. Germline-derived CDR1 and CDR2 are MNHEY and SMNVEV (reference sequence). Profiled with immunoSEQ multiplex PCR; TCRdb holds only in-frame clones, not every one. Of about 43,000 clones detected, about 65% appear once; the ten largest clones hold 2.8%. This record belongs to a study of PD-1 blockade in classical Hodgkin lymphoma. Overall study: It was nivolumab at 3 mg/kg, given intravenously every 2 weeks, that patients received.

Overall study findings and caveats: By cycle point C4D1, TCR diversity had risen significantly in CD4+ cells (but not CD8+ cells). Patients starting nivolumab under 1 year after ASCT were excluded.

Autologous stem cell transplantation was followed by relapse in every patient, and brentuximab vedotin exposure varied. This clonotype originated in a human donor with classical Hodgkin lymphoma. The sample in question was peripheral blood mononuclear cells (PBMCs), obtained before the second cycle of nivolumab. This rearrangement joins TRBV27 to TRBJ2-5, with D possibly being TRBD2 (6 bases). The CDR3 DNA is TGTGCCAGCAGCCGGCGTGGAGGGGAGACCCAGTACTTC. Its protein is CASSRRGGETQYF.